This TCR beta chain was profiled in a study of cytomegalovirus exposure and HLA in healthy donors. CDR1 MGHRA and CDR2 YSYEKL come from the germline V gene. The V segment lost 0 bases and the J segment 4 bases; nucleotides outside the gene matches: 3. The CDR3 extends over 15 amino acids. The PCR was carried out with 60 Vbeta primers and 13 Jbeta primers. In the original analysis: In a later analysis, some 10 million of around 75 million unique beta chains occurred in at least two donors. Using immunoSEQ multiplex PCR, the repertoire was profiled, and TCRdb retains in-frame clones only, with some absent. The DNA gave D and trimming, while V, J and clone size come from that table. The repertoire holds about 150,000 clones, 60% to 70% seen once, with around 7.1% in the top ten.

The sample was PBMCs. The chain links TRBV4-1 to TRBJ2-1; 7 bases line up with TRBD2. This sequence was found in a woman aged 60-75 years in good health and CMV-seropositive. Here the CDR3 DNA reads TGCGCCAGCAGCCAAGAACTAGCGCAATACAATGAGCAGTTCTTC. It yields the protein CASSQELAQYNEQFF.